Below are 23 T cell receptor beta chains sequenced from a single sample in a study of blood T cell repertoires in COVID-19. The assay was immunoSEQ multiplex PCR, and TCRdb's table has in-frame clones only and misses some. The table has tens of thousands of clones, 90% to 95% seen once; the top ten hold approximately 7%. The specimen sequenced was peripheral blood. Receptors originate from a man aged 40-55 years with COVID-19, enrolled during active disease.

This chain links TRBV5-5 with TRBJ2-2; 8 nucleotides line up with TRBD1. The CDR3 has 16 residues. Trimming at V came to 3 bases and at J to 4 bases, leaving 8 bases not matched to a gene. Germline CDR1 SGHKS, CDR2 YYEKEE (reference sequence). This CDR3 reads CASSSTGTGVTGELFF. CDR3 bases: TGTGCCAGCAGCTCCACCGGGACAGGAGTCACCGGGGAGCTGTTTTTT.

The chain employs TRBV6-5 and TRBJ2-3; possibly TRBD2 for D (6 bases). The CDR3 has 16 residues. The germline V gene has CDR1 MNHEY and CDR2 SVGAGI. The V and J ends lost 4 bases and 0 bases respectively, with 14 bases between them. The CDR3, as DNA: TGTGCCAGCAGTTCCATGGCGGGGACTAGCACAGATACGCAGTATTTT. Amino acids: CASSSMAGTSTDTQYF.

This chain joins TRBV2 and TRBJ1-1, with D possibly TRBD1 on 5 matching bases. V gave up 4 bases and J gave up 0 bases, with 15 bases separating them. Germline V gene lookup returns CDR1 SNHLY and CDR2 FYNNEI. The CDR3 extends over 16 amino acids. CDR3 nucleotide sequence: TGTGCCAGCAGTGTTCCGACCCGACAGATGAACACTGAAGCTTTCTTT. This codes for CASSVPTRQMNTEAFF.

The rearrangement links TRBV28 to TRBJ2-2; TRBD1 aligns across 11 bases. CDR1 and CDR2 from the germline V gene are MDHEN and SYDVKM. J gave up 5 bases and V 5 bases, and 10 bases lay outside the gene matches. The CDR3 spans 17 residues. CDR3 nucleotides: TGTGCCAGCAGTCTCTATCCGGGACAGGGGGAAACCGGGGAGCTGTTTTTT. It yields the protein CASSLYPGQGETGELFF.

This chain connects TRBV9 to TRBJ1-2; D might be TRBD1 (5 bases). Germline V gene data show CDR1 as SGDLS and CDR2 as YYNGEE. The CDR3 runs to 14 residues. Trimming removed 4 bases from V and 4 bases from J, with 14 bases in between. The CDR3 sequence is CASSPPWGSYGYTF. The CDR3 DNA sequence: TGTGCCAGCAGCCCCCCCTGGGGCAGCTATGGCTACACCTTC. The full variable domain, rest sourced from reference TRBV9 and TRBJ1-2, is DSGVTQTPKHLITATGQRVTLRCSPRSGDLSVYWYQQSLDQGLQFLIQYYNGEERAKGNILERFSAQQFPDLHSELNLSSLELGDSALYFCASSPPWGSYGYTFGSGTRLTVV.

This chain uses TRBV7-9 with TRBJ1-4; 9 bases fit TRBD1. Losses at the gene ends were 5 bases for V and 6 bases for J; bases not matched to a gene: 7. Germline CDR1 SEHNR, CDR2 FQNEAQ (reference sequence). This CDR3 contains 15 residues. This CDR3 reads CASSLRQGVDEKLFF. CDR3 coding DNA: TGTGCCAGCAGCCTAAGACAGGGGGTGGATGAAAAACTGTTTTTT.

The chain combines TRBV7-2 with TRBJ1-6; D is perhaps TRBD1 (6 bases). V was clipped by 2 bases and J by 8 bases, with 13 bases between them. The CDR3 runs to 15 residues. Germline values: CDR1 SGHTA, CDR2 FQGNSA. Written as DNA, the CDR3 is TGTGCCAGCAGCTTAAGTGGCAGGGGTTATTCACCCCTCCACTTT. Residues: CASSLSGRGYSPLHF.

This clone has just one count. The V call is TRBV5-1, the J call TRBJ2-2, with D tentatively TRBD2 (5 bases). Germline V lookup: CDR1 SGHRS, CDR2 YFSETQ. CDR3 length: 16 residues. V gave up 3 bases and J gave up 5 bases, with 17 bases separating them. For the CDR3, the DNA is TGCGCCAGCAGCTCCTTAGGAGGATCCGGGACCGGGGAGCTGTTTTTT. It specifies CASSSLGGSGTGELFF.

This chain connects TRBV6-5 to TRBJ1-1; no clear D gene. The CDR3 covers 14 residues. Germline lookup yields CDR1 MNHEY and CDR2 SVGAGI. Trimming removed 7 bases from V and 1 base from J, with 13 bases in between. The chain's CDR3 is CASTWLSGNTEAFF. DNA for the CDR3: TGTGCCAGCACCTGGCTGAGCGGGAACACTGAAGCTTTCTTT.

This chain links TRBV6-5 with TRBJ2-5, with a tentative D call TRBD1 (6 bases). The CDR3 consists of 15 residues. Trimming stripped 4 bases from V and 5 bases from J, with 17 bases between. CDR1 MNHEY and CDR2 SVGAGI come from the germline V gene. The CDR3 region has the DNA TGTGCCAGCAGTTTACAACAGGGAGTTGGGGAGACCCAGTACTTC. Protein product: CASSLQQGVGETQYF.

This rearrangement joins TRBV2 to TRBJ2-7; tentatively, D is TRBD1 (5 bases). The CDR3 has 14 residues. The V end was cut by 7 bases, the J end by 1 base, with 14 bases between. CDR1 SNHLY and CDR2 FYNNEI come from the germline V gene. CDR3 nucleotides: TGTGCCAGCACCAGGGATCCTAGGTCCTACGAGCAGTACTTC. This gives the protein CASTRDPRSYEQYF.

This rearrangement joins TRBV14 to TRBJ2-7; TRBD1 aligns across 9 bases. The CDR3 covers 15 residues. Germline CDR1 SGHDN, CDR2 FVKESK. V lost 2 bases to trimming and J lost 5 bases; unmatched junction nucleotides: 7. The CDR3 region has the DNA TGTGCCAGCAGCCAAAACCTGGACAGGGGTCACGAGCAGTACTTC. As protein: CASSQNLDRGHEQYF.

This clone was seen once. The chain recombines TRBV30 with TRBJ1-2; D unresolved. Germline lookup yields CDR1 GTSNPN and CDR2 SVGIG (reference sequence). V was cut by 5 bases and J by 7 bases, with 11 bases left in between. The CDR3 covers 11 residues. The CDR3 sequence: CAWVGSLGYTF. The CDR3 DNA reads TGTGCCTGGGTGGGCAGCCTTGGCTACACCTTC.

The chain links TRBV13 to TRBJ2-1, with D possibly being TRBD2 (6 bases). CDR1 is PRHDT, CDR2 FYEKMQ, per germline (reference sequence). The V and J ends lost 0 bases and 5 bases respectively, with 8 bases between them. The CDR3 runs to 14 residues. CDR3 amino acids: CASSLGGGNNEQFF. In nucleotides, the CDR3 is TGTGCCAGCAGCTTAGGTGGAGGGAACAATGAGCAGTTCTTC.

The rearrangement joins TRBV6-2 or TRBV6-3 to TRBJ1-6; 7 nucleotides line up with TRBD1. V lost 5 bases to trimming and J lost 6 bases; unmatched junction nucleotides: 7. This CDR3 contains 15 residues. Germline V gene data show CDR1 as MNHEY and CDR2 as SVGEGT. The CDR3 here is CASSPDRAPNSPLHF. CDR3 DNA: TGTGCCAGCAGTCCCGACAGGGCTCCTAATTCACCCCTCCACTTT.

The chain uses TRBV4-1 and TRBJ2-2; maybe TRBD2 (6 bases). Germline CDR1 and CDR2: MGHRA and YSYEKL. With 0 bases removed from V and 4 bases from J, the gap between germline ends came to 12 bases. This CDR3 contains 16 residues. CDR3 in amino acids: CASSQDLAGRTGELFF. Here the CDR3 DNA reads TGCGCCAGCAGCCAAGATTTGGCGGGGCGCACCGGGGAGCTGTTTTTT.

This CDR3 reads CASSTPTDAYGYTF. DNA for the CDR3: TGTGCCAGTAGTACCCCGACAGACGCCTATGGCTACACCTTC. The V gene is TRBV19, the J gene TRBJ1-2, with D possibly being TRBD1 (5 bases). The CDR3 has 14 amino acids. V dropped 4 bases and J dropped 4 bases, with 13 bases sitting between them. Germline V gives CDR1 LNHDA, CDR2 SQIVND (reference sequence).

The CDR3 loop is CVSRRAGGYQETQYF. For the CDR3, the DNA is TGCGTCTCCCGCCGCGCGGGGGGGTACCAAGAGACCCAGTACTTC. The chain uses TRBV5-1 and TRBJ2-5, with TRBD2 matching 9 bases. Looked up from germline, CDR1 is SGHRS and CDR2 is YFSETQ. This CDR3 region has 15 residues. Supplemented by reference TRBV5-1 and TRBJ2-5, the full variable domain reads KAGVTQTPRYLIKTRGQQVTLSCSPISGHRSVSWYQQTPGQGLQFLFEYFSETQRNKGNFPGRFSGRQFSNSRSEMNVSTLELGDSALYLCVSRRAGGYQETQYFGPGTRLLVL.

The chain links TRBV6-1 to TRBJ2-5, with TRBD2 matching 10 bases. Looked up from germline, CDR1 is MNHNS and CDR2 is SASEGT. Unmatched junction bases numbered 2, after V lost 0 bases and J lost 1 base. CDR3 length: 16 residues. In DNA, the CDR3 is TGTGCCAGCAGTGAAGCCCTAGCGGGGGCCCAAGAGACCCAGTACTTC. Translated: CASSEALAGAQETQYF.

The rearrangement uses TRBV6-5 and TRBJ1-1, with D maybe TRBD1 (6 bases). V was cut by 2 bases and J by 5 bases, with 15 bases left in between. The CDR3 consists of 15 residues. Per the germline V gene, CDR1 is MNHEY and CDR2 is SVGAGI. This CDR3 is CASSYPGQIGTEAFF. The DNA for the CDR3 is TGTGCCAGCAGTTACCCTGGACAGATCGGGACTGAAGCTTTCTTT.

The chain uses TRBV3-1 (or the pseudogene TRBV3-2) and TRBJ2-2, with TRBD2 identical over 7 bases. This CDR3 region has 13 residues. Unmatched junction bases numbered 2, after V lost 4 bases and J lost 6 bases. Germline V gene data show CDR1 as LGHDT and CDR2 as YNNKEL (reference sequence). CDR3 bases: TGTGCCAGCAGCCGGACTAGTTCCGGGGAGCTGTTTTTT. It specifies CASSRTSSGELFF.

The genes are TRBV4-1 and TRBJ2-7; TRBD1 aligns across 7 bases. Germline CDR1 and CDR2: MGHRA and YSYEKL. This CDR3 is 16 amino acids long. Losses at the gene ends were 1 base for V and 2 bases for J; bases not matched to a gene: 8. The DNA for the CDR3 is TGCGCCAGCAGCCAAGTGAGGGACAGCACTACCTACGAGCAGTACTTC. It codes for CASSQVRDSTTYEQYF.

V usage is TRBV18 and J usage is TRBJ1-5, with 7 bases identical to TRBD1. Unmatched junction bases numbered 4, after V lost 1 base and J lost 4 bases. Germline V CDR1 and CDR2: KGHSH, LQKENI. This CDR3 is 15 amino acids long. The DNA of the CDR3 is TGTGCCAGCTCACCACTGGGACAGTTTAATCAGCCCCAGCATTTT. Its protein is CASSPLGQFNQPQHF.